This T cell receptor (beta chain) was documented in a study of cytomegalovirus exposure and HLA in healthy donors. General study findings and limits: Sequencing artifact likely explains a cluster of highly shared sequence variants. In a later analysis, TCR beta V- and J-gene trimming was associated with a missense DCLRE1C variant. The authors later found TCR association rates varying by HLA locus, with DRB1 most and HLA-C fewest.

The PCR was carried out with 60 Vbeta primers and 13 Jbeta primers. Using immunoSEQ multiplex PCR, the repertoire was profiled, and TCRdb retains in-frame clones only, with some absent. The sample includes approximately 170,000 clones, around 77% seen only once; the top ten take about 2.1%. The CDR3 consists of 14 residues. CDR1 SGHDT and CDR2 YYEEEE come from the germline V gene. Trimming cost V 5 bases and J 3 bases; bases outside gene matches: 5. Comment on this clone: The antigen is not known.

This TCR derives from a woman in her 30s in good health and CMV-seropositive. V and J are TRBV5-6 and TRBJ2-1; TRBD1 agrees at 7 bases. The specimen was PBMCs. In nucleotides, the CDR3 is TGTGCCAGCAGTCCCGGGACAGTCTACAATGAGCAGTTCTTC. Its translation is CASSPGTVYNEQFF.